This T cell receptor (beta chain) comes out of a study of T cells in localized non-small cell lung cancer. The CDR3 has 17 residues. V lost 4 bases, J lost 6 bases, and 8 bases stayed unmatched. Sequenced by immunoSEQ multiplex PCR; TCRdb stores in-frame clones only, minus some. The repertoire consists of about 74,000 clones, with roughly 84% occurring once and the leading ten covering roughly 1.4%. Sample: peripheral blood, taken before any cancer treatment. The TCR comes from a female donor older than 55 with stage I lung adenocarcinoma. This chain joins TRBV5-3 and TRBJ2-2; 14 nucleotides agree with TRBD2. TRBV5-3 is sorted into the ORF group, with uncertain function. CDR3 residues: CARSLRTSGGPAGELFF. The CDR3 bases are TGTGCCAGAAGCCTTAGGACTAGCGGGGGGCCTGCCGGGGAGCTGTTTTTT.